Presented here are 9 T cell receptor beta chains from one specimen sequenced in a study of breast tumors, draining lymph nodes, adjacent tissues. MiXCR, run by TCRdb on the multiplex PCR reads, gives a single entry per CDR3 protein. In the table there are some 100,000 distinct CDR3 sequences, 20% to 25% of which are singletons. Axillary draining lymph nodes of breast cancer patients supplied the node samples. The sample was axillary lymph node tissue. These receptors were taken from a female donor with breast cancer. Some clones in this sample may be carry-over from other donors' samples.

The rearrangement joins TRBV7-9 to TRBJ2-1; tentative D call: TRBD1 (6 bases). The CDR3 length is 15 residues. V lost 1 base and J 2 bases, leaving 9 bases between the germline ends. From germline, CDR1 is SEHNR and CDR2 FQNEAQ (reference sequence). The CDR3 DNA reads TGTGCCAGCAGCTTAGATGGGGGCCCCTACAATGAGCAGTTCTTC. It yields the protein CASSLDGGPYNEQFF.

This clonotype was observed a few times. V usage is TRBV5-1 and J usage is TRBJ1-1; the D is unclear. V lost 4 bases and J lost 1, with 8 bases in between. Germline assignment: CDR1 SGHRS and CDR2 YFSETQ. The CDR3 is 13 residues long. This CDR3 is CASSVSGNTEAFF. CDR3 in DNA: TGCGCCAGCAGCGTCAGCGGGAACACTGAAGCTTTCTTT.

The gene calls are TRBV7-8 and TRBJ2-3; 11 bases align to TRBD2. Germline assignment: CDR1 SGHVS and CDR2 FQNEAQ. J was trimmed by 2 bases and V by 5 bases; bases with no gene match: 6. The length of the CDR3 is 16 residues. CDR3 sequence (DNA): TGTGCCAGCAGCCCCCCTAGCGGGGGGAACACAGATACGCAGTATTTT. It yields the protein CASSPPSGGNTDTQYF.

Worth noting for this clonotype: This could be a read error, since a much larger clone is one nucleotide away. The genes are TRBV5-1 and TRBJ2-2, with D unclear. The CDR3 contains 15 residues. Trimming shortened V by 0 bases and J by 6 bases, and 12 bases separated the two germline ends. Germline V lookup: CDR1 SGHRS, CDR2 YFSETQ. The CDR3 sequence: CASSLAGRIAGELFF. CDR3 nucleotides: TGCGCCAGCAGCTTGGCCGGCCGAATCGCCGGGGAGCTGTTTTTT. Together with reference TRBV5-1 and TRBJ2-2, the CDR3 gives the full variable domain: KAGVTQTPRYLIKTRGQQVTLSCSPISGHRSVSWYQQTPGQGLQFLFEYFSETQRNKGNFPGRFSGRQFSNSRSEMNVSTLELGDSALYLCASSLAGRIAGELFFGEGSRLTVL.

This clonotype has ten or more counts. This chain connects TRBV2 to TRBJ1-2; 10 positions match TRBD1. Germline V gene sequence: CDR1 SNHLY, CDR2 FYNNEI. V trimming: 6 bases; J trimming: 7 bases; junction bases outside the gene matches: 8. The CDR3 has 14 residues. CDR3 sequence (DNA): TGTGCCAGCAGATCCGGGACAGGGGCGTCTGGCTACACCTTC. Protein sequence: CASRSGTGASGYTF.

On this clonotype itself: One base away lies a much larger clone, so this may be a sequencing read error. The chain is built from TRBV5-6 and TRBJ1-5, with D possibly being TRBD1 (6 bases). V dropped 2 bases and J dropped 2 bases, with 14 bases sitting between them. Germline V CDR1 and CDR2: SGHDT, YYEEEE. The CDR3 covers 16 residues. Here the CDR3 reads CASSFYVRGGNQPQHF. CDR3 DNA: TGTGCCAGCAGCTTTTATGTCAGGGGTGGCAATCAGCCCCAGCATTTT.

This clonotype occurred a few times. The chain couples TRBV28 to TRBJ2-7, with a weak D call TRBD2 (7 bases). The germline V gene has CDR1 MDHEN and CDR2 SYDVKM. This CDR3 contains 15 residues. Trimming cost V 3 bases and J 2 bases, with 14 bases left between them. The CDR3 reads CASSFGGTKAYEQYF. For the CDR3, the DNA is TGTGCCAGCAGTTTCGGGGGGACAAAAGCCTACGAGCAGTACTTC. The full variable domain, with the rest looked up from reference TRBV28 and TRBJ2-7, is DVKVTQSSRYLVKRTGEKVFLECVQDMDHENMFWYRQDPGLGLRLIYFSYDVKMKEKGDIPEGYSVSREKKERFSLILESASTNQTSMYLCASSFGGTKAYEQYFGPGTRLTVT.

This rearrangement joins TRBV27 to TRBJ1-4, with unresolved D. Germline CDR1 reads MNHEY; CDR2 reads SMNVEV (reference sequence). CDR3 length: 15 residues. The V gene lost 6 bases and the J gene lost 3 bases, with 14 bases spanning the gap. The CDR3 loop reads CASRGLGVPNEKLFF. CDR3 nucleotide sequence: TGTGCCAGCAGGGGTCTGGGCGTCCCTAATGAAAAACTGTTTTTT.

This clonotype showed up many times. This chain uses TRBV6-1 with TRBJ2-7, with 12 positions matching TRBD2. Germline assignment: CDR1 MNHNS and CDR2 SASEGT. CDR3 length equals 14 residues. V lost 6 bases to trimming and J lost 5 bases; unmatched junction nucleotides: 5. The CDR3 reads CASRLAGGFDEQYF. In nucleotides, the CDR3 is TGTGCCAGCAGACTAGCGGGGGGATTTGACGAGCAGTACTTC.